Below are 6 T cell receptor beta chains sequenced from a single sample in a study of monozygotic twins with inflammatory bowel disease. TCRdb reworked the 5' RACE reads into one entry per CDR3 protein, no DNA. Its clone listing holds roughly 140,000 distinct CDR3 sequences. Sequenced: blood. The receptor source for this set is a human donor with ulcerative colitis or Crohn's disease, or a healthy co-twin of an affected twin (not recorded which).

V is TRBV19 and J is TRBJ2-5; there is no DNA to check the TCRdb D call of TRBD1. Germline V gives CDR1 LNHDA, CDR2 SQIVND (reference sequence). CDR3 size: 14 residues. The CDR3: CASSLGTGGQTQYF.

This chain links TRBV7-2 with TRBJ2-5; TCRdb gives TRBD2 as the D gene, but with no DNA this cannot be confirmed. Germline V gives CDR1 SGHTA, CDR2 FQGNSA. The CDR3 covers 14 residues. The CDR3 spells CASSFNLGGETQYF.

The chain has TRBV5-1 and TRBJ1-1. Germline CDR1 is SGHRS and CDR2 is YFSETQ. This CDR3 is built from 14 residues. CDR3 amino acids: CASQTQGGDTEAFF. The variable domain in full, completed from reference TRBV5-1 and TRBJ1-1, reads KAGVTQTPRYLIKTRGQQVTLSCSPISGHRSVSWYQQTPGQGLQFLFEYFSETQRNKGNFPGRFSGRQFSNSRSEMNVSTLELGDSALYLCASQTQGGDTEAFFGQGTRLTVV.

This chain uses TRBV30 with TRBJ2-7; TCRdb's D gene call, TRBD1, goes unchecked for lack of DNA. The CDR3 has 14 amino acids. Per the germline V gene, CDR1 is GTSNPN and CDR2 is SVGIG (reference sequence). The CDR3 sequence is CAWSRDRGPYEQYF.

CDR3 loop: CASSYSGTAQSAFF. This chain connects TRBV6-6 to TRBJ1-1; TCRdb's D call of TRBD1 is untestable without DNA. This CDR3 is 14 amino acids long. In germline, CDR1 is MNHNY, CDR2 SVGAGI (reference sequence).

The chain links TRBV9 to TRBJ2-3; lacking DNA, the TRBD2 call made by TCRdb goes unchecked. Germline values: CDR1 SGDLS, CDR2 YYNGEE. The CDR3 loop spans 15 amino acids. CDR3 residues: CASSYAGLSTDTQYF.